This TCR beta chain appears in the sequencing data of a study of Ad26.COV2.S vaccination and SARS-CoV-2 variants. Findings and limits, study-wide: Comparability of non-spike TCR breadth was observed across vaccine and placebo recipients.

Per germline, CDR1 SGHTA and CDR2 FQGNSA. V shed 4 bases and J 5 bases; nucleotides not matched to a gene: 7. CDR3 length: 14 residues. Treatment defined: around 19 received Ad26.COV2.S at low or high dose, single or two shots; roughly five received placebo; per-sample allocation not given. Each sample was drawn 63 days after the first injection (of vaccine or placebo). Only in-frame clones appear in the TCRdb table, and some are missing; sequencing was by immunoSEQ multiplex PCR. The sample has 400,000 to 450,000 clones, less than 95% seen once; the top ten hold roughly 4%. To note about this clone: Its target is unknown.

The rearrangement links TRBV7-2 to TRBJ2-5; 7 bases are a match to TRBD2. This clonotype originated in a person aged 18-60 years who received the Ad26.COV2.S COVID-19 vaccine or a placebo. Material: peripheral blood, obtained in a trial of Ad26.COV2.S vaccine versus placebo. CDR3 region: CASSSGLGGETQYF. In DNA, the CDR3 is TGTGCCAGCAGCTCGGGATTGGGGGGGGAGACCCAGTACTTC.